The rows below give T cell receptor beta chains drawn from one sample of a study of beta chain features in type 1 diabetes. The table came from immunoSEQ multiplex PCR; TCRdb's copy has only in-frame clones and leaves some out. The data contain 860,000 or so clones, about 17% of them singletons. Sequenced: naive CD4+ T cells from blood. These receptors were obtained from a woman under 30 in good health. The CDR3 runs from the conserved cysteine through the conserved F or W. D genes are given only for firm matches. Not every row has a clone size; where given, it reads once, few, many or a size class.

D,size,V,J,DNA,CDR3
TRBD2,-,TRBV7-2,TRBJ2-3,TGTGCCAGCAGCTTCCGGGGGGAAGAAGATACGCAGTATTTT,CASSFRGEEDTQYF
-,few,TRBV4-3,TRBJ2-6,TGCGCCAGCAGCCAAGATCTCGGGCCCGGGGCCAACGTCCTGACTTTC,CASSQDLGPGANVLTF
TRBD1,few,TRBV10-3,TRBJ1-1,TGTGCCATCAGTGAGAGGACAGGGAAAGGGTCTGAAGCTTTCTTT,CAISERTGKGSEAFF
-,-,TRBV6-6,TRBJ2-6,TGTGCCAGCAGCCAATGGGCACTCGGGGCCAACGTCCTGACTTTC,CASSQWALGANVLTF
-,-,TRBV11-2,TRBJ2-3,TGTGCCAGCAGCCCAGATGACAGGTCCATCGATACGCAGTATTTT,CASSPDDRSIDTQYF
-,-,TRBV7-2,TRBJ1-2,TGTGCCAGCAGCTTAACTTTTAATGGGGATGACTATGGCTACACCTTC,CASSLTFNGDDYGYTF
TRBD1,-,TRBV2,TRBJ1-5,TGTGCCAGCAGTGGCGGGACAGGGGGCTCTCAGCCCCAGCATTTT,CASSGGTGGSQPQHF
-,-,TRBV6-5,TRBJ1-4,TGTGCCAGCAGGCCCCCAGGGCGGGTTAATGAAAAACTGTTTTTT,CASRPPGRVNEKLFF
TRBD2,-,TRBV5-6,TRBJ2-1,TGTGCCAGCAGCTTGTTAGCGGGAGACACCTATGAGCAGTTCTTC,CASSLLAGDTYEQFF
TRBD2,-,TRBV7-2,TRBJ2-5,TGTGCCAGCAGCTTAGCGCCCCTGGTACCGGGAGGGCCTCGGAGGGAAGAGACCCAGTACTTC,CASSLAPLVPGGPRREETQYF
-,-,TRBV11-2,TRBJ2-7,TGTGCCAGCAGCTTAGCCCAGGGGACCATACCCTACGAGCAGTACTTC,CASSLAQGTIPYEQYF
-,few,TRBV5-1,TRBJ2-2,TGCGCCAGCAGTGACCCCATAGGGACCGGGGAGCTGTTTTTT,CASSDPIGTGELFF
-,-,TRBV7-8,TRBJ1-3,TGTGCCAGCAGCTTCACAGGAAACACCATATATTTT,CASSFTGNTIYF
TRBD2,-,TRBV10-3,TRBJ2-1,TGTGCCATCAGTGTTCAAACCCTAGGGGCGGGGGTCTACAATGAGCAGTTCTTC,CAISVQTLGAGVYNEQFF
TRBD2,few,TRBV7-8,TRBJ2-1,TGTGCCAGCAGCTTGACTAGCATAGATGAGCAGTTCTTC,CASSLTSIDEQFF
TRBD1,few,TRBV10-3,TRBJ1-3,TGTGCCATCAGCCCGGGACAGTTCTCTGGAAACACCATATATTTT,CAISPGQFSGNTIYF
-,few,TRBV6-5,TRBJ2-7,TGTGCCAGCAGTTACTCACTCGGAACGGGATTTTACGAGCAGTACTTC,CASSYSLGTGFYEQYF
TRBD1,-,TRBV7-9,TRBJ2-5,TGTGCCAGCAGCGGCCGACAGGGGGCCGAAGAGACCCAGTACTTC,CASSGRQGAEETQYF
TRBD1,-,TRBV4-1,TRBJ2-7,TGCGCCAGCAGCCCCGGCCCCTGGGACAGCTCATACGAGCAGTACTTC,CASSPGPWDSSYEQYF
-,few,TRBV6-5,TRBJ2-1,TGTGCCAGCAGTTACGGAAGGAGTTCCTACAATGAGCAGTTCTTC,CASSYGRSSYNEQFF
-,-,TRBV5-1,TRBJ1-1,TGCGCCAGCAGCTTGAATCGAGGATTGTTAACTGAAGCTTTCTTT,CASSLNRGLLTEAFF
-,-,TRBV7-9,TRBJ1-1,TGTGCCAGCAGCTTATCTGTGGGCAGGAACACTGAAGCTTTCTTT,CASSLSVGRNTEAFF
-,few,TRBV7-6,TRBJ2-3,TGTGCCAGCAGCCGATCGCGCACAGATACGCAGTATTTT,CASSRSRTDTQYF
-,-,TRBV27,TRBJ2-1,TGTGCCAGCAGTTTATCGGACTGGTACAATGAGCAGTTCTTC,CASSLSDWYNEQFF
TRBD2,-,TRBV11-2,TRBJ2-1,TGTGCCAGCAGCTTAGAGTTAGCGGGAGGGGTTAGCTCCTACAATGAGCAGTTCTTC,CASSLELAGGVSSYNEQFF
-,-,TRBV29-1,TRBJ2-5,TGCAGCGTTGCAGAAGAGACCCAGTACTTC,CSVAEETQYF
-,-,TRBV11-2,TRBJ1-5,TGTGCCAGCAGCTTAGGGGTATATCAGCCCCAGCATTTT,CASSLGVYQPQHF
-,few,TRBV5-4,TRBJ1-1,TGTGCCAGCCGCAACGGGGGGGCGTCGGCTAGAGAAGCTTTCTTT,CASRNGGASAREAFF
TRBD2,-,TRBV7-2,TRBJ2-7,TGTGCCAGCAGCTTAGTGGGGAGCGGGGGTTCGGCCTACGAGCAGTACTTC,CASSLVGSGGSAYEQYF
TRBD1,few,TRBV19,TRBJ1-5,TGTGCCAGTAGTGCCCTGACAGGGGGCAAGCGGCAGCCCCAGCATTTT,CASSALTGGKRQPQHF
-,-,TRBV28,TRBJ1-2,TGTGCCAGCACCCTGGGCAGGGGCTATGGCTACACCTTC,CASTLGRGYGYTF
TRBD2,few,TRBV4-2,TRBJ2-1,TGTGCCAGCAGCCCCAGACTAGCGGGAGCTCCTGAGCAGTTCTTC,CASSPRLAGAPEQFF
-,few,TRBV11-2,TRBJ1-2,TGTGCCAGCAGCTTAGGCGGGCCCTCAGCGGGGGGCTACACCTTC,CASSLGGPSAGGYTF
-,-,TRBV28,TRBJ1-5,TGTGCCAGCACCTTCCTCAATCAGCCCCAGCATTTT,CASTFLNQPQHF
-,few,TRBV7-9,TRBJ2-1,TGTGCCAGCAAGTATGGCGGTCCGGCCTACAATGAGCAGTTCTTC,CASKYGGPAYNEQFF
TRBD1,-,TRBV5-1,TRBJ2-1,TGCGCCAGCAGCACGGAACCCACAGGGGCCACCTACAATGAGCAGTTCTTC,CASSTEPTGATYNEQFF
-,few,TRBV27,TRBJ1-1,TGTGCCAGCAGTTTCATGGGATTGAACACTGAAGCTTTCTTT,CASSFMGLNTEAFF
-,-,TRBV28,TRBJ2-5,TGTGCCAGCAGTTTTTTTGCGGGGGCAGGAGAGACCCAGTACTTC,CASSFFAGAGETQYF
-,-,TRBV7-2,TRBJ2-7,TGTGCCAGCAGCTCCGCCCCACTAGTTAGCTCCTACGAGCAGTACTTC,CASSSAPLVSSYEQYF
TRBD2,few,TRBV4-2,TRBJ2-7,TGTGCCAGCAGCCAAGTCAATCCGGGACTAGCGGGACACGAGCAGTACTTC,CASSQVNPGLAGHEQYF
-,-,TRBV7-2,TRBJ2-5,TGTGCCAGCAGCTTAGCGCAGGGAGAGACCCAGTACTTC,CASSLAQGETQYF
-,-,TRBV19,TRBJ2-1,TGTGCCAGTAGTAGCCGTGGTCGAACAGGTCGAGATGAGCAGTTCTTC,CASSSRGRTGRDEQFF
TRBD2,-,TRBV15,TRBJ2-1,TGTGCCACCAGCAGAGGTCTAGCGGCGGAATACAATGAGCAGTTCTTC,CATSRGLAAEYNEQFF
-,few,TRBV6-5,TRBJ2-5,TGTGCCAGCAGTTACTCGGACCAGGGGGAGACCCAGTACTTC,CASSYSDQGETQYF
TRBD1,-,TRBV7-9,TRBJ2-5,TGTGCCAGCAGCTATCCCGACAGGGGTGGGACCCAGTACTTC,CASSYPDRGGTQYF
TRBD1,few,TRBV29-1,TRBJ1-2,TGCAGCGGGGGGACAGGGCAACAATTTGGCTACACCTTC,CSGGTGQQFGYTF
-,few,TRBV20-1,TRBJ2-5,TGCAGTGCTCCCCTCCAAGAGACCCAGTACTTC,CSAPLQETQYF
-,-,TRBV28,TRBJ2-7,TGTGCCAGCAGTTACGGACAGTCCTACGAGCAGTACTTC,CASSYGQSYEQYF
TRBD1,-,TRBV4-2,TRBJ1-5,TGTGCCAGCAGCCAAGGGGGGACAGGCCCCGTTAATCAGCCCCAGCATTTT,CASSQGGTGPVNQPQHF
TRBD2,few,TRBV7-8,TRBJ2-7,TGTGCCAGCAGCTTAGCGGGAGGACTAGTCTACGAGCAGTACTTC,CASSLAGGLVYEQYF
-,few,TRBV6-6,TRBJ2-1,TGTGCCAGCAGTTACCCACTATTCCTTGAGCAGTTCTTC,CASSYPLFLEQFF
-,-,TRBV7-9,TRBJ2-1,TGTGCCAGCAGCTTATCCCTAGCAGGGAATGAGCAGTTCTTC,CASSLSLAGNEQFF
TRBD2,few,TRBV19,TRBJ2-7,TGTGCCAGTAGACCCGGGACTAGCGGGAGTTGGGAGCAGTACTTC,CASRPGTSGSWEQYF
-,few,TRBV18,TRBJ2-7,TGTGCCAGCTCACCACCTTCGCGGGCCGAGCAGTACTTC,CASSPPSRAEQYF
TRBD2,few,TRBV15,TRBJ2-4,TGTGCCAGCAGGGAGGGAGGGCTAGCCAAAAACATTCAGTACTTC,CASREGGLAKNIQYF